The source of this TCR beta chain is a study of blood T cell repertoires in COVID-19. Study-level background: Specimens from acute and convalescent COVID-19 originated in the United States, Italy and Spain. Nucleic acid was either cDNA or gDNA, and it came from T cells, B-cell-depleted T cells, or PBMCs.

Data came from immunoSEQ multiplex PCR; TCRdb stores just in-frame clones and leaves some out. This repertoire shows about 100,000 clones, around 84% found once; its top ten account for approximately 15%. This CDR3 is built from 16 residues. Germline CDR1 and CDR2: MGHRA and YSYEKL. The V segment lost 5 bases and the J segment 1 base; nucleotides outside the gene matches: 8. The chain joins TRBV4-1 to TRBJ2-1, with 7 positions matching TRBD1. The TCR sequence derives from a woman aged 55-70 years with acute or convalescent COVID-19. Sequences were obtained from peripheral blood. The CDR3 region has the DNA TGCGCCAGCAGCTCACAACAGGGGAAATCCTACAATGAGCAGTTCTTC. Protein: CASSSQQGKSYNEQFF.